This T cell receptor (beta chain) was captured in a study of T cell changes during pregnancy in multiple sclerosis. The sample holds a few counts of this clone. The germline V and J ends were trimmed by 6 bases and 1 base, with 12 bases remaining between them. CDR1 and CDR2 (germline): MNHNY, SVGAGI (reference sequence). This CDR3 comprises 14 residues. Libraries were prepared by immunoSEQ multiplex PCR; TCRdb keeps only in-frame clonotypes and omits some of them. The data contain about 50,000 clones, nearly 95% of them singletons. This TCR was sampled from a female donor in good health, enrolled as a control in a pregnancy study. The material was CD4+ T cells from peripheral blood mononuclear cells, obtained after pregnancy. The rearrangement uses TRBV6-6 and TRBJ1-1; D is perhaps TRBD1 (5 bases). CDR3 sequence (DNA): TGTGCCAGCAGCGACTGGGGCGGGAACACTGAAGCTTTCTTT. It specifies CASSDWGGNTEAFF.